Listed here are 18 T cell receptor beta chains from one sample, sequenced in a study of blood T cell repertoires in COVID-19. Assay: immunoSEQ multiplex PCR; the TCRdb copy retains only in-frame clones and omits some. The sample shows 100,000 to 150,000 clones, over 85% of them seen only once. The specimen sequenced was peripheral blood. Receptors were obtained from a man aged 50-59 years with active COVID-19.

The rearrangement joins TRBV5-4 to TRBJ1-2; D is undetermined. Trimming took off 0 bases at V and 1 base at J, with 10 bases between the two ends. In germline, CDR1 is SGHNT, CDR2 YYREEE (reference sequence). This CDR3 is 15 amino acids long. In DNA, the CDR3 is TGTGCCAGCAGCTTGGCCCAGGCTAATAACTATGGCTACACCTTC. Translating gives CASSLAQANNYGYTF.

V gene TRBV6-1 combines with J gene TRBJ1-2; TRBD1 might be the D (5 bases). Trimming left V 2 bases short and J 5 bases short, with 12 bases between. CDR1 and CDR2 (germline): MNHNS, SASEGT. CDR3 length: 14 amino acids. CDR3 residues: CASSEFRGTYGYTF. CDR3 nucleotide sequence: TGTGCCAGCAGTGAATTCCGGGGGACGTATGGCTACACCTTC.

This chain joins TRBV5-4 and TRBJ2-5, with D uncertain. V was trimmed by 0 bases and J by 1 base, leaving 13 bases between them. Looked up from germline, CDR1 is SGHNT and CDR2 is YYREEE (reference sequence). CDR3 size: 16 residues. CDR3 sequence: CASSLGGRQRQETQYF. CDR3 sequence (DNA): TGTGCCAGCAGCTTGGGAGGTCGGCAACGCCAAGAGACCCAGTACTTC.

This rearrangement joins TRBV12-3 or TRBV12-4 to TRBJ2-7; D not certain. This CDR3 comprises 12 residues. V lost 3 bases and J lost 5, with 8 bases in between. CDR3 nucleotide sequence: TGTGCCAGCAGTTTTTACCGAGACGAGCAGTACTTC. Translated: CASSFYRDEQYF.

This clone showed up just once. The chain uses TRBV19 and TRBJ2-1; TRBD2 might be the D (6 bases). The germline CDR1 and CDR2 sequences are LNHDA and SQIVND (reference sequence). Trimming removed 8 bases at V and 4 bases at J, with 12 bases between. This CDR3 is built from 13 residues. CDR3 residues: CASRMTRYNEQFF. The CDR3 DNA reads as TGTGCCAGTCGGATGACTAGATACAATGAGCAGTTCTTC.

The rearrangement uses TRBV6-2 or TRBV6-3 and TRBJ2-1; D might be TRBD2 (5 bases). V was trimmed by 4 bases and J by 6 bases, leaving 16 bases between them. This CDR3 comprises 15 residues. Germline-derived CDR1 and CDR2 are MNHEY and SVGEGT. CDR3 sequence: CASSSWTGGGNEQFF. The CDR3 nucleotides read TGTGCCAGCAGTTCCTGGACCGGAGGTGGCAATGAGCAGTTCTTC.

This clone is a singleton in its sample. This chain connects TRBV5-1 to TRBJ2-3; D may be TRBD2 (6 bases). Trimming cost V 0 bases and J 6 bases, with 11 bases left between them. Per the germline V gene, CDR1 is SGHRS and CDR2 is YFSETQ. This CDR3 region has 14 residues. CDR3 residues: CASSLASVRDTQYF. In nucleotides, the CDR3 is TGCGCCAGCAGCTTGGCTAGCGTTAGGGATACGCAGTATTTT. The full variable domain, in which reference TRBV5-1 and TRBJ2-3 provide the parts outside the CDR3, is KAGVTQTPRYLIKTRGQQVTLSCSPISGHRSVSWYQQTPGQGLQFLFEYFSETQRNKGNFPGRFSGRQFSNSRSEMNVSTLELGDSALYLCASSLASVRDTQYFGPGTRLTVL.

This clone appeared once. The chain employs TRBV7-8 and TRBJ1-6; D call uncertain. The V end was cut by 5 bases, the J end by 7 bases, with 12 bases between. CDR3 size: 14 residues. Germline CDR1 reads SGHVS; CDR2 reads FQNEAQ. The CDR3, as DNA: TGTGCCAGCAGCCTTATCCTCGGGAATTCACCCCTCCACTTT. Protein sequence: CASSLILGNSPLHF.

The chain joins TRBV27 to TRBJ1-1; maybe TRBD1 (6 bases). The CDR3 contains 15 residues. CDR1 and CDR2 (germline): MNHEY, SMNVEV (reference sequence). With 3 bases removed from V and 4 bases from J, the gap between germline ends came to 15 bases. The CDR3 DNA sequence: TGTGCCAGCAGTTTGTGGGAGGGGGGTGCCACTGAAGCTTTCTTT. Translating gives CASSLWEGGATEAFF.

The gene calls are TRBV11-2 and TRBJ2-1; TRBD2 agrees at 7 bases. Losses at the gene ends were 5 bases for V and 2 bases for J; bases not matched to a gene: 6. Germline values: CDR1 SGHAT, CDR2 FQNNGV. CDR3 length: 15 amino acids. The CDR3: CASSPTRGAYNEQFF. CDR3 bases: TGTGCCAGCAGCCCCACCCGGGGGGCCTACAATGAGCAGTTCTTC. The variable domain in full, with the rest retrieved from reference TRBV11-2 and TRBJ2-1, is EAGVAQSPRYKIIEKRQSVAFWCNPISGHATLYWYQQILGQGPKLLIQFQNNGVVDDSQLPKDRFSAERLKGVDSTLKIQPAKLEDSAVYLCASSPTRGAYNEQFFGPGTRLTVL.

The genes are TRBV5-1 and TRBJ1-2; 8 nucleotides agree with TRBD1. From germline, CDR1 is SGHRS and CDR2 YFSETQ. V shed 3 bases, J shed 3 bases, and the junction held 4 bases outside the gene matches. This CDR3 is built from 14 residues. The CDR3, as DNA: TGCGCCAGCAGCTCGGACAGGGTCCACTATGGCTACACCTTC. Its protein product is CASSSDRVHYGYTF.

The chain combines TRBV11-2 with TRBJ2-1, with 13 bases lining up with TRBD2. The CDR3 spans 15 residues. Germline assignment: CDR1 SGHAT and CDR2 FQNNGV. Trimming removed 5 bases from V and 5 bases from J; junction bases left unmatched: 3. CDR3 bases: TGTGCCAGCAGCCCAGGGACTAGCGGGAACAATGAGCAGTTCTTC. Translated, it gives CASSPGTSGNNEQFF.

The chain carries TRBV19 and TRBJ2-5; 8 bases match TRBD1. V gave up 5 bases and J gave up 0 bases; unmatched junction bases: 8. The CDR3 has 16 residues. Germline V lookup: CDR1 LNHDA, CDR2 SQIVND (reference sequence). CDR3 in amino acids: CASSPRTGTYQETQYF. Here the CDR3 DNA reads TGTGCCAGTAGTCCCCGGACAGGGACGTACCAAGAGACCCAGTACTTC.

This clone appeared once. The chain carries TRBV18 and TRBJ2-1; 10 bases line up with TRBD2. Germline-derived CDR1 and CDR2 are KGHSH and LQKENI. The CDR3 runs 13 residues. The V segment lost 0 bases and the J segment 15 bases; nucleotides outside the gene matches: 5. Written as DNA, the CDR3 is TGTGCCAGCTCACCACCGGGGACTAGCGTTGCGTTCTTC. Protein product: CASSPPGTSVAFF. Variable domain in full (rest from reference TRBV18 and TRBJ2-1): NAGVMQNPRHLVRRRGQEARLRCSPMKGHSHVYWYRQLPEEGLKFMVYLQKENIIDESGMPKERFSAEFPKEGPSILRIQQVVRGDSAAYFCASSPPGTSVAFFGPGTRLTVL.

The rearrangement joins TRBV5-4 to TRBJ2-1; tentatively, D is TRBD1 (6 bases). Germline CDR1 is SGHNT and CDR2 is YYREEE (reference sequence). This CDR3 comprises 15 residues. V lost 4 bases and J 8 bases, leaving 19 bases between the germline ends. The CDR3, as DNA: TGTGCCAGCAGCCCAAAACAGGGATGGGCGGATGAGCAGTTCTTC. Translated, it gives CASSPKQGWADEQFF.

In its sample, this clone was seen a few times. The rearrangement joins TRBV5-1 to TRBJ1-4; 9 nucleotides agree with TRBD1. CDR3 size: 15 residues. CDR1 and CDR2 from the germline V gene are SGHRS and YFSETQ. V was clipped by 4 bases and J by 5 bases; unmatched bases: 6. For the CDR3, the DNA is TGCGCCAGCAGCCTTGGGACAGGGCCGAATGAAAAACTGTTTTTT. Its translation: CASSLGTGPNEKLFF.

The genes are TRBV5-1 and TRBJ1-1, with 10 nucleotides matching TRBD1. CDR3 length equals 14 residues. The V and J ends lost 4 bases and 3 bases, in that order; junction bases with no gene match: 3. The V gene's germline CDR1 is SGHRS and CDR2 YFSETQ. The CDR3 sequence is CASSTTGGYTEAFF. The CDR3 coding sequence is TGCGCCAGCAGCACGACAGGGGGCTACACTGAAGCTTTCTTT.

With respect to this clone: The sample contains more than one DNA sequence encoding this CDR3. This chain joins TRBV19 and TRBJ1-5, with D possibly being TRBD1 (6 bases). The CDR3 covers 14 residues. From germline, CDR1 is LNHDA and CDR2 SQIVND (reference sequence). Trimming removed 2 bases from V and 6 bases from J, with 11 bases in between. CDR3 nucleotide sequence: TGTGCCAGTAGTATACAGGGGTTAGGTCAGCCCCAGCATTTT. It codes for CASSIQGLGQPQHF.